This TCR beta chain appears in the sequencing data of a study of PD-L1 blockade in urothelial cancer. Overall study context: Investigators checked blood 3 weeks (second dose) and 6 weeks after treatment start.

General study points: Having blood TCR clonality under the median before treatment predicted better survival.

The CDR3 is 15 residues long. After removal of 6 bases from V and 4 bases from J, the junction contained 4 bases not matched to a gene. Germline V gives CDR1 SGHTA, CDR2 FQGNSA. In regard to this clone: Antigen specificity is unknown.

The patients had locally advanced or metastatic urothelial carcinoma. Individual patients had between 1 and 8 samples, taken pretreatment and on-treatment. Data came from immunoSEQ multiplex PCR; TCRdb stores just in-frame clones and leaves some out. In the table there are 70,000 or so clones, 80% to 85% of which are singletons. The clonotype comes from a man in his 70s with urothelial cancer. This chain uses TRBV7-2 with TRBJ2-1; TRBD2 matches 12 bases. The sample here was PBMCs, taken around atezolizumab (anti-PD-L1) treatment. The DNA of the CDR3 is TGTGCCAGCAGTTACGGACTAGCGGGATACAATGAGCAGTTCTTC. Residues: CASSYGLAGYNEQFF.